A selection of T cell receptor beta chains follows, all from one sample in a study of T-cell reconstitution after alpha-beta-depleted transplantation in children. MiXCR was run by TCRdb on the PCR reads, yielding one entry per CDR3 protein. The table lists approximately 520,000 distinct CDR3 sequences, about 10% of them singletons. Here the sequenced sample was PBMCs, mostly from graft donor cells, taken 180 days after TCRalphabeta/CD19-depleted stem cell transplant. These receptors were obtained from a female patient aged 2-9 years who had a stem cell transplant for aplastic anemia, so the T cells may come from the graft donor. CDR3s include the opening cysteine and the closing phenylalanine or tryptophan. Each record gives: clone size, D gene, J gene, V gene, CDR3 protein, CDR3 DNA. The D gene is left open where the match is weak. Only some rows state a clone size, as once, few, many or a class for expanded clones.

abundance: NA
d_gene: NA
j_gene: TRBJ2-1
v_gene: TRBV21-1
CDR3aa: CASMTQGTDEQFF
CDR3nt: TGTGCCAGCATGACCCAGGGTACCGATGAGCAGTTCTTC

abundance: few
d_gene: TRBD2
j_gene: TRBJ2-5
v_gene: TRBV20-1
CDR3aa: CSARGTSGQETQYF
CDR3nt: TGCAGTGCTAGAGGGACTAGCGGGCAAGAGACCCAGTACTTC

abundance: few
d_gene: TRBD1
j_gene: TRBJ1-1
v_gene: TRBV18
CDR3aa: CASSATGGNTEAFF
CDR3nt: TGTGCCAGCTCAGCTACAGGGGGGAACACTGAAGCTTTCTTT

abundance: NA
d_gene: TRBD2
j_gene: TRBJ2-1
v_gene: TRBV19
CDR3aa: CASTRIWGSGARGDEQFF
CDR3nt: TGTGCCAGTACGCGTATTTGGGGTAGCGGGGCTCGAGGGGATGAGCAGTTCTTC

abundance: few
d_gene: NA
j_gene: TRBJ1-2
v_gene: TRBV20-1
CDR3aa: CSARGTSQGYTF
CDR3nt: TGCAGTGCTAGAGGTACATCTCAAGGCTACACCTTC

abundance: NA
d_gene: TRBD2
j_gene: TRBJ2-1
v_gene: TRBV9
CDR3aa: CASSPGAGTSGYNEQFF
CDR3nt: TGTGCCAGCAGCCCAGGAGCTGGGACTAGCGGATACAATGAGCAGTTCTTC

abundance: NA
d_gene: NA
j_gene: TRBJ2-1
v_gene: TRBV20-1
CDR3aa: CSVSGGSDEQFF
CDR3nt: TGCAGTGTCAGTGGGGGGAGCGATGAGCAGTTCTTC

abundance: few
d_gene: TRBD2
j_gene: TRBJ2-2
v_gene: TRBV4-2
CDR3aa: CASSQGLAGSTTGELFF
CDR3nt: TGTGCCAGCAGCCAGGGCCTAGCGGGGTCAACCACCGGGGAGCTGTTTTTT

abundance: NA
d_gene: TRBD2
j_gene: TRBJ2-5
v_gene: TRBV20-1
CDR3aa: CSAREAAGRQETQYF
CDR3nt: TGCAGTGCTAGAGAAGCAGCGGGGCGTCAAGAGACCCAGTACTTC

abundance: many
d_gene: NA
j_gene: TRBJ2-5
v_gene: TRBV7-2
CDR3aa: CASSLAGGGETQYF
CDR3nt: TGTGCCAGCAGCTTAGCGGGAGGAGGGGAGACCCAGTACTTC

abundance: many
d_gene: NA
j_gene: TRBJ1-4
v_gene: TRBV4-3
CDR3aa: CASSHYDRPEKLFF
CDR3nt: TGCGCCAGCAGCCATTACGATAGGCCCGAAAAACTGTTTTTT

abundance: NA
d_gene: TRBD2
j_gene: TRBJ2-1
v_gene: TRBV3-1
CDR3aa: CASSQDFGGGLAEQFF
CDR3nt: TGTGCCAGCAGCCAAGATTTCGGGGGAGGGCTGGCTGAGCAGTTCTTC

abundance: many
d_gene: TRBD2
j_gene: TRBJ2-5
v_gene: TRBV12-3/TRBV12-4
CDR3aa: CASSSRVGEGLETQYF
CDR3nt: TGTGCCAGCAGCTCCCGCGTGGGGGAGGGCCTGGAGACCCAGTACTTC

abundance: NA
d_gene: NA
j_gene: TRBJ1-6
v_gene: TRBV5-1
CDR3aa: CASSLRGPRANSPLHF
CDR3nt: TGCGCCAGCAGCTTGCGGGGACCGCGAGCCAATTCACCCCTCCACTTT

abundance: few
d_gene: TRBD2
j_gene: TRBJ2-5
v_gene: TRBV12-3/TRBV12-4
CDR3aa: CASSSRDYPLETQYF
CDR3nt: TGTGCCAGCAGTTCCCGGGACTACCCCCTAGAGACCCAGTACTTC

abundance: few
d_gene: NA
j_gene: TRBJ2-7
v_gene: TRBV28
CDR3aa: CAIGPNSYEQYF
CDR3nt: TGTGCCATAGGCCCCAACTCCTACGAGCAGTACTTC

abundance: NA
d_gene: NA
j_gene: TRBJ1-1
v_gene: TRBV29-1
CDR3aa: CSVDKEKGTEAFF
CDR3nt: TGCAGCGTTGACAAGGAAAAGGGGACTGAAGCTTTCTTT

abundance: NA
d_gene: NA
j_gene: TRBJ2-5
v_gene: TRBV29-1
CDR3aa: CSVFDSQETQYF
CDR3nt: TGCAGCGTCTTCGACAGTCAAGAGACCCAGTACTTC

abundance: NA
d_gene: NA
j_gene: TRBJ1-5
v_gene: TRBV6-2/TRBV6-3
CDR3aa: CASSSPAGRSNQPQHF
CDR3nt: TGTGCCAGCAGCTCCCCGGCAGGACGGAGCAATCAGCCCCAGCATTTT

abundance: NA
d_gene: TRBD2
j_gene: TRBJ2-5
v_gene: TRBV6-1
CDR3aa: CASGDSGRGSETQYF
CDR3nt: TGTGCCAGCGGCGACAGCGGGAGAGGCTCAGAGACCCAGTACTTC

abundance: few
d_gene: TRBD1
j_gene: TRBJ2-1
v_gene: TRBV18
CDR3aa: CASSPLNRGAYNEQFF
CDR3nt: TGTGCCAGCTCACCACTCAACAGGGGGGCTTACAATGAGCAGTTCTTC

abundance: many
d_gene: NA
j_gene: TRBJ2-7
v_gene: TRBV4-3
CDR3aa: CASSPRHGGLYEQYF
CDR3nt: TGCGCCAGCAGCCCCCGGCACGGGGGCCTTTACGAGCAGTACTTC

abundance: NA
d_gene: NA
j_gene: TRBJ2-1
v_gene: TRBV18
CDR3aa: CASSPQIEGQFF
CDR3nt: TGTGCCAGCTCACCACAAATCGAGGGGCAGTTCTTC

abundance: NA
d_gene: NA
j_gene: TRBJ2-1
v_gene: TRBV20-1
CDR3aa: CSALGASSPFNEQFF
CDR3nt: TGCAGTGCCCTCGGGGCCAGCTCCCCTTTCAATGAGCAGTTCTTC

abundance: NA
d_gene: NA
j_gene: TRBJ2-1
v_gene: TRBV11-2
CDR3aa: CASSLVRGRNEQFF
CDR3nt: TGTGCCAGCAGCCTAGTTCGGGGACGGAATGAGCAGTTCTTC

abundance: few
d_gene: TRBD1
j_gene: TRBJ1-2
v_gene: TRBV7-3
CDR3aa: CASSPKGGQPNYGYTF
CDR3nt: TGTGCCAGCAGTCCGAAGGGGGGACAGCCTAACTATGGCTACACCTTC

abundance: NA
d_gene: TRBD1
j_gene: TRBJ2-1
v_gene: TRBV20-1
CDR3aa: CSASRDRRSSYNEQFF
CDR3nt: TGCAGTGCGAGCCGGGACAGGAGGAGCTCCTACAATGAGCAGTTCTTC

abundance: NA
d_gene: NA
j_gene: TRBJ2-5
v_gene: TRBV10-3
CDR3aa: CAISARIAQETQYF
CDR3nt: TGTGCCATCAGTGCCCGGATAGCCCAAGAGACCCAGTACTTC

abundance: NA
d_gene: NA
j_gene: TRBJ1-2
v_gene: TRBV7-2
CDR3aa: CASSPWMGVGGYTF
CDR3nt: TGTGCCAGCAGCCCATGGATGGGGGTTGGAGGCTACACCTTC